This TCR beta chain was retrieved from a study of OX40 agonist ivuxolimab in advanced cancers. General study points: Also showing low normalized T-cell clonal expansion were some of the nonresponders.

This CDR3 comprises 13 residues. V dropped 0 bases and J dropped 4 bases, with 9 bases sitting between them. Germline loops: CDR1 SQVTM, CDR2 ANQGSEA. Regarding this clone: Its antigen is unknown.

Sequencing used immunoSEQ multiplex PCR; TCRdb keeps in-frame clones, though not all of them. The sample holds some 22,000 clones, approximately 89% seen once. The clonotype comes from an adult with an advanced solid tumor such as melanoma, head and neck, liver or kidney cancer. The source was CD4+ or CD8+ T cells sorted from blood, collected in a trial of the OX40 agonist ivuxolimab. The chain carries TRBV29-1 and TRBJ1-2; D remains ambiguous. The DNA for the CDR3 is TGCAGCGTTGAAGATCGGGCGGCCTATGGCTACACCTTC. Protein: CSVEDRAAYGYTF.